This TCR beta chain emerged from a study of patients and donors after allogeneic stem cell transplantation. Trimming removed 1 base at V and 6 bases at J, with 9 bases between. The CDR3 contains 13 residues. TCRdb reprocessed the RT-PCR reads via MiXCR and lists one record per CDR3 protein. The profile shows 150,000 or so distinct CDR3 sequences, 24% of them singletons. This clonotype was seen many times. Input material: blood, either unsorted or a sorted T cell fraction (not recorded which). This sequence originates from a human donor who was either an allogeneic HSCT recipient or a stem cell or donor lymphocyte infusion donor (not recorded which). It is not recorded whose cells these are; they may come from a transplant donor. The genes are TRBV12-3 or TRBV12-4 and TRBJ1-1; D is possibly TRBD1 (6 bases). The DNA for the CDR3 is TGTGCCAGCAGTTTAGTCAGGGGCTCTGAAGCTTTCTTT. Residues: CASSLVRGSEAFF.